These 2 T cell receptor beta chains were all obtained from the same sample, sequenced in a study of T cells after yellow fever vaccination. MiXCR, applied by TCRdb to the 5' RACE reads, yields one record per CDR3 protein. The data show about 630,000 distinct CDR3 sequences, roughly an eighth seen once. This specimen was PBMCs, taken on the day of the yellow fever booster vaccination. Receptors originate from a man younger than 45 who received the YFV17D yellow fever vaccine.

This clonotype has more than one count but fewer than ten. The chain uses TRBV6-2 or TRBV6-3 and TRBJ1-2, with a possible D match to TRBD1 (5 bases). The CDR3 runs 15 residues. The germline gives CDR1 MNHEY, CDR2 SVGEGT. V lost 2 bases and J lost 8, with 18 bases in between. This CDR3 reads CASSYAGSSPDGYTF. The CDR3 DNA is TGTGCCAGCAGTTACGCAGGGTCCTCCCCCGACGGCTACACCTTC.

This clonotype was observed at least ten times. The V and J genes are TRBV20-1 and TRBJ2-5; TRBD2 aligns across 11 bases. The length of the CDR3 is 16 residues. Germline V gives CDR1 DFQATT, CDR2 SNEGSKA (reference sequence). V lost 1 base and J lost 4; bases outside the gene matches: 8. The CDR3 loop reads CSARGPLAGGPETQYF. In nucleotides, the CDR3 is TGCAGTGCTAGAGGGCCCTTAGCGGGAGGGCCAGAGACCCAGTACTTC.